This T cell receptor (beta chain) derives from a study of T cells in Graves' hyperthyroidism and ophthalmopathy. Looking at the study overall: The initial diagnosis was the point when peripheral blood was collected, ahead of any treatment.

CDR3 length: 18 amino acids. CDR1 is MNHNY and CDR2 is SVGAGI in the germline V gene (reference sequence). V trimming: 2 bases; J trimming: 6 bases; junction bases outside the gene matches: 15. It was RNA transcripts that yielded the amplified TCR beta CDR3 regions. A first-round RT-PCR of the TCR CDR3 used the HTBI primer set. One entry per CDR3 protein, called by TCRdb with MiXCR from the multiplex PCR reads. The sample includes fewer than 800,000 distinct CDR3 sequences, about 17% seen only once; the top ten take about 8.4%. This clonotype was detected ten times or more. The V call is TRBV6-6, the J call TRBJ2-1; 8 bases agree with TRBD2. The source of this sequence is a man aged 18 to 29 with Graves' hyperthyroidism. The sample taken for sequencing was blood. CDR3 nucleotide sequence: TGTGCCAGCAGTTACGTCGCCTTTTCGGGAGGGCTGGGCAATGAGCAGTTCTTC. Translated: CASSYVAFSGGLGNEQFF.